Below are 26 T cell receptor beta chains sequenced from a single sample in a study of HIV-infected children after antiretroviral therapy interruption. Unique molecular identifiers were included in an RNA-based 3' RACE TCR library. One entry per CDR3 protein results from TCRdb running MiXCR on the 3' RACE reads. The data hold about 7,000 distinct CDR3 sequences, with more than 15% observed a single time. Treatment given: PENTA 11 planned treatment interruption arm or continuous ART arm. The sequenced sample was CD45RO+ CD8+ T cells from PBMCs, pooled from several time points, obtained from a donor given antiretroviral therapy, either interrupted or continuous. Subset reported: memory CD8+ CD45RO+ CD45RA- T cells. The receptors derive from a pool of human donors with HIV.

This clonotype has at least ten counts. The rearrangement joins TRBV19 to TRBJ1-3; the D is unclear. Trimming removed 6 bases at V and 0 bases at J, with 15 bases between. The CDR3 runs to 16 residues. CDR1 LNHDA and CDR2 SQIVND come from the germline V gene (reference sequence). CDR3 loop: CASSLPPLSSGNTIYF. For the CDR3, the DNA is TGTGCCAGTAGCCTCCCTCCACTCAGCTCTGGAAACACCATATATTTT.

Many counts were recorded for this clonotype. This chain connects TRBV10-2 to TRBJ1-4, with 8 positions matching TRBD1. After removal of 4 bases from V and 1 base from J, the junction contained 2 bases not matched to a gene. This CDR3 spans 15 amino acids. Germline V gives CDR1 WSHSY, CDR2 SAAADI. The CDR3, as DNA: TGCGCCAGCAGTGTCGGACAGGGAACTAATGAAAAACTGTTTTTT. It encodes CASSVGQGTNEKLFF.

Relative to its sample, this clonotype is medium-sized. The CDR3 spells CASSLSGANVLTF. CDR3 sequence (DNA): TGTGCCAGCAGTTTGTCTGGGGCCAACGTCCTGACTTTC. This chain links TRBV28 with TRBJ2-6; no clear D. The germline V gene encodes CDR1 MDHEN and CDR2 SYDVKM. The CDR3 covers 13 residues. V lost 3 bases and J 1 base, leaving 1 base between the germline ends.

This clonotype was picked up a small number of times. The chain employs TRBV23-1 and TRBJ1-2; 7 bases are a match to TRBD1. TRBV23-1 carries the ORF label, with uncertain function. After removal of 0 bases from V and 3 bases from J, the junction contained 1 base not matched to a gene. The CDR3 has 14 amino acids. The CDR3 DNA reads TGCGCCAGCAGTCAATCGGGGACAGACTATGGCTACACCTTC. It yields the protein CASSQSGTDYGYTF.

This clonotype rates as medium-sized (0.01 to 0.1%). The CDR3 coding sequence is TGTGCCAGCAGCATAGGGACTTCTACCTACAATGAGCAGTTCTTC. It is translated as CASSIGTSTYNEQFF. The chain is built from TRBV9 and TRBJ2-1; D is possibly TRBD2 (6 bases). The germline V gene encodes CDR1 SGDLS and CDR2 YYNGEE. This CDR3 region has 15 residues. Trimming took off 4 bases at V and 2 bases at J, with 13 bases between the two ends.

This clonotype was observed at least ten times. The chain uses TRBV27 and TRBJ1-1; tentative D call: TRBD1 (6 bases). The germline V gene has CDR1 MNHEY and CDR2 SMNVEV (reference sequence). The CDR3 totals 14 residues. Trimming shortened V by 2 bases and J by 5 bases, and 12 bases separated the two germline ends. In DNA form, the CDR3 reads TGTGCCAGCAGTTTAGTGGGGGCGAGGACTGAAGCTTTCTTT. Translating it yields CASSLVGARTEAFF.

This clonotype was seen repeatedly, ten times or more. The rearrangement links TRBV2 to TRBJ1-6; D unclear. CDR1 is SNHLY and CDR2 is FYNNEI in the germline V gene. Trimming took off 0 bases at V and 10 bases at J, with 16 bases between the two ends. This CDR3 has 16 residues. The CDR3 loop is CASSEAQGRFGSPLHF. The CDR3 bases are TGTGCCAGCAGTGAAGCGCAAGGGAGGTTCGGATCACCCCTCCACTTT.

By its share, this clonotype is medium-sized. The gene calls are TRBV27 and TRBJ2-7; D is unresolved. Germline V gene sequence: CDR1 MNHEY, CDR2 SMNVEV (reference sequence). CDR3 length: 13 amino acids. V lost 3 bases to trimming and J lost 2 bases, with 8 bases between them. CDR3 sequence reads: CASSFAVTYEQYF. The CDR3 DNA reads TGTGCCAGCAGTTTCGCGGTCACCTACGAGCAGTACTTC.

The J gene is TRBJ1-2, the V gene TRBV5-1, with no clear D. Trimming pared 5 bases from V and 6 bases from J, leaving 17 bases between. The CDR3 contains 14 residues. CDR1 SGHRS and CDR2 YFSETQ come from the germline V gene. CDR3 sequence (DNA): TGCGCCAGCAGTCTCACCAGTGTTGGAGATGGCTACACCTTC. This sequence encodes CASSLTSVGDGYTF.

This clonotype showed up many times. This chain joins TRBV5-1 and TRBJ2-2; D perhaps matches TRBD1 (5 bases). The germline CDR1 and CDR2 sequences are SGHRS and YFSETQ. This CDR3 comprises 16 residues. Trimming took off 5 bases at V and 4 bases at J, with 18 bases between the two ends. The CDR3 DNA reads TGCGCCAGCAGTCTAGGTAACAGGTTGAGCACCGGGGAGCTGTTTTTT. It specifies CASSLGNRLSTGELFF. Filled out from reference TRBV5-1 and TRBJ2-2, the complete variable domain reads KAGVTQTPRYLIKTRGQQVTLSCSPISGHRSVSWYQQTPGQGLQFLFEYFSETQRNKGNFPGRFSGRQFSNSRSEMNVSTLELGDSALYLCASSLGNRLSTGELFFGEGSRLTVL.

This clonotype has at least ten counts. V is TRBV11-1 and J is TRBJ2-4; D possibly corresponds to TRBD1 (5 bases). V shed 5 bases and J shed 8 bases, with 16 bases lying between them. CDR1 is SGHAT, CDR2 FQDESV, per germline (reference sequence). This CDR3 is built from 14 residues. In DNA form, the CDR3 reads TGTGCCAGCAGCCCCCTGTCCACCAGGGACATTCAGTACTTC. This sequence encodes CASSPLSTRDIQYF.

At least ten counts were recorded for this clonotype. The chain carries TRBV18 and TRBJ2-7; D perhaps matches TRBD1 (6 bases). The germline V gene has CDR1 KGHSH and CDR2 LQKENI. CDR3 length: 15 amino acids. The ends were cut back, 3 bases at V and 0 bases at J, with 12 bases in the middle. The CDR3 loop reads CASSPPGDPSYEQYF. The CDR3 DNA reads TGTGCCAGCTCACCCCCAGGGGACCCCTCCTACGAGCAGTACTTC.

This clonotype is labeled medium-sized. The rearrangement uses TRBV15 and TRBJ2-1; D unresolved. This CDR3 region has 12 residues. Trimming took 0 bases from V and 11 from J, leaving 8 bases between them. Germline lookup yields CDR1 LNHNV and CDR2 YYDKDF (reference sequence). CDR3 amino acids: CATSRDQAQQFF. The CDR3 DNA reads TGTGCCACCAGCAGAGATCAGGCCCAGCAGTTCTTC.

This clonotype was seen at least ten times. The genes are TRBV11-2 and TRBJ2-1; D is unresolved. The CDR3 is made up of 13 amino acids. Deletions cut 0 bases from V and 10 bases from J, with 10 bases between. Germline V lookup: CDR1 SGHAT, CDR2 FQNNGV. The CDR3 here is CASSLDSVLEQFF. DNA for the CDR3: TGTGCCAGCAGCTTAGACTCGGTATTGGAGCAGTTCTTC.

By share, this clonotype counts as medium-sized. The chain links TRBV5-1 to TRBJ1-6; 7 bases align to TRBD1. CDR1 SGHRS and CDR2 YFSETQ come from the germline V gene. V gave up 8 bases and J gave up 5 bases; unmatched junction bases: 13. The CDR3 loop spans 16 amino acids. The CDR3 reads CASSRQGGADNSPLHF. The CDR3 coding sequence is TGCGCCAGTTCGCGGCAGGGGGGCGCGGATAATTCACCCCTCCACTTT.

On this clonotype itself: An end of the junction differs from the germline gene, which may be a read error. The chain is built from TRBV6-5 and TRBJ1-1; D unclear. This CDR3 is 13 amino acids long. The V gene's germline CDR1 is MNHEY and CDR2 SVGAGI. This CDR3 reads CASSYPGNPEAFF. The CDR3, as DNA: TGTGCCAGCAGTTACCCGGGGAACCCTGAAGCTTTCTTT.

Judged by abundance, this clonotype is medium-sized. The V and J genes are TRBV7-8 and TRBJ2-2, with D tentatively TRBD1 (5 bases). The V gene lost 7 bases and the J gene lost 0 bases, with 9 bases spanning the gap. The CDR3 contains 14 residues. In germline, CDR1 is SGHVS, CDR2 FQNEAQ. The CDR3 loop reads CASNGHPNTGELFF. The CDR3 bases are TGTGCCAGCAACGGACACCCGAACACCGGGGAGCTGTTTTTT.

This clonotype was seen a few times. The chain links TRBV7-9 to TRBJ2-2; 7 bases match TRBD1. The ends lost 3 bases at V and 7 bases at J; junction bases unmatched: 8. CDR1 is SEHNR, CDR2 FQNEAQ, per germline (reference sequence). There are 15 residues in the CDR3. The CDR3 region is CASSLAQGTVGELFF. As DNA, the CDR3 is TGTGCCAGCAGCTTGGCACAGGGGACCGTCGGGGAGCTGTTTTTT. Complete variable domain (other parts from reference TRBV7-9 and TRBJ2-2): DTGVSQNPRHKITKRGQNVTFRCDPISEHNRLYWYRQTLGQGPEFLTYFQNEAQLEKSRLLSDRFSAERPKGSFSTLEIQRTEQGDSAMYLCASSLAQGTVGELFFGEGSRLTVL.

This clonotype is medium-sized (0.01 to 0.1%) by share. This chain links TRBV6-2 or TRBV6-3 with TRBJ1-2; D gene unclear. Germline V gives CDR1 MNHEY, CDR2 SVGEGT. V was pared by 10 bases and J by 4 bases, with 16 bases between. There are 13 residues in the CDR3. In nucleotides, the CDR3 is TGTGCCACCTCTGAACGGGGAGCCTATGGCTACACCTTC. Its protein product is CATSERGAYGYTF.

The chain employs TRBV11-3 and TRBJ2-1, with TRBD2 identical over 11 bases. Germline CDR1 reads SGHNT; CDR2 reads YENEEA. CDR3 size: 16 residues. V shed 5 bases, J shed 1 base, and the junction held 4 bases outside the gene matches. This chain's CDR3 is CASSPLAGGSYNEQFF. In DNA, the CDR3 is TGTGCCAGCAGCCCCTTAGCGGGGGGGTCCTACAATGAGCAGTTCTTC.

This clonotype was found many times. CDR3 nucleotides: TGTGCCAGCAAAGGGCTGTCTGGAAACACCATATATTTT. Its protein product is CASKGLSGNTIYF. The V call is TRBV2, the J call TRBJ1-3; D is undetermined. This CDR3 comprises 13 residues. CDR1 and CDR2 (germline): SNHLY, FYNNEI. V was trimmed by 7 bases and J by 1 base, leaving 8 bases between them.

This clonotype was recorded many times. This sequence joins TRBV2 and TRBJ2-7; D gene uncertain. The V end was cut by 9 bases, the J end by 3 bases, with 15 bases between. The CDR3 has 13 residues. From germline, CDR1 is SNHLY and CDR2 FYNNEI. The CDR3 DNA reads TGTGCCAGTTTGACATTAAGGGACTACGAGCAGTACTTC. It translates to CASLTLRDYEQYF.

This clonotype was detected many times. This CDR3 is CSAGHETQYF. The DNA for the CDR3 is TGCAGTGCTGGTCACGAGACCCAGTACTTC. The chain uses TRBV20-1 and TRBJ2-5; unclear D gene. Trimming shortened V by 5 bases and J by 5 bases, and 6 bases separated the two germline ends. CDR3 length: 10 amino acids. Germline CDR1 is DFQATT and CDR2 is SNEGSKA (reference sequence).

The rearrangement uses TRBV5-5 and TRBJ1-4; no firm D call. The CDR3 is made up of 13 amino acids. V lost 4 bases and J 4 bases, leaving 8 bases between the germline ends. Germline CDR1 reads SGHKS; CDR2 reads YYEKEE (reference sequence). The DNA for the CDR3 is TGTGCCAGCAGCCGTTCGGGTAATGAAAAACTGTTTTTT. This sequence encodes CASSRSGNEKLFF. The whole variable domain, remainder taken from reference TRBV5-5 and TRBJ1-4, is DAGVTQSPTHLIKTRGQQVTLRCSPISGHKSVSWYQQVLGQGPQFIFQYYEKEERGRGNFPDRFSARQFPNYSSELNVNALLLGDSALYLCASSRSGNEKLFFGSGTQLSVL.

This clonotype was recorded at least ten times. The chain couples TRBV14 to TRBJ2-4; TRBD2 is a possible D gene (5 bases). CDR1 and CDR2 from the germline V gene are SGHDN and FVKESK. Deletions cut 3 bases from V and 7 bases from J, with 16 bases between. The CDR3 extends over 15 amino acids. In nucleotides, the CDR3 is TGTGCCAGCAGCCAGACACGAGGGCCGGGGAACATTCAGTACTTC. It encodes CASSQTRGPGNIQYF.

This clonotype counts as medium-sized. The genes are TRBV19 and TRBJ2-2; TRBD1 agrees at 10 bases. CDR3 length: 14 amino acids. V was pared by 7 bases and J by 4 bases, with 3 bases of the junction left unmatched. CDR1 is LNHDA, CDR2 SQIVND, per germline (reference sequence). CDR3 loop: CASIGTGVTGELFF. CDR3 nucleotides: TGTGCCAGTATAGGGACAGGGGTCACCGGGGAGCTGTTTTTT.